Listed here is a single TCR beta chain. Its antigen is undetermined. This sample is drawn from a study of cytomegalovirus exposure and HLA in healthy donors. PCR involved 60 Vbeta and 13 Jbeta primers. Method: immunoSEQ multiplex PCR; TCRdb's copy keeps in-frame clones and lacks some. The table lists some 120,000 clones, roughly 83% of them singletons. This CDR3 is 14 amino acids long. V was clipped by 8 bases and J by 4 bases, with 17 bases between them. The V gene's germline CDR1 is MGHDK and CDR2 SYGVNS. Study-level findings and limits: Data from an earlier analysis indicated that most TCR beta V segments were productive either about 90% or about 30% of the time. In a later analysis, donors in an Asian-associated ancestry cluster reportedly had fewer N-insertions in productive TCRs than the cohort mean. In the analysis, some V segments, TRBV6-2 and TRBV6-3 included, were excluded as indistinguishable.

The sequence was obtained from a man aged 18 to 30 in good health and CMV-seronegative. V and J are TRBV25-1 and TRBJ2-5, with D hard to call. The specimen sequenced was PBMCs. CDR3 sequence (DNA): TGTGCCAGCTCACCCCCCGGAGCGAGAGAGACCCAGTACTTC. Translation: CASSPPGARETQYF.